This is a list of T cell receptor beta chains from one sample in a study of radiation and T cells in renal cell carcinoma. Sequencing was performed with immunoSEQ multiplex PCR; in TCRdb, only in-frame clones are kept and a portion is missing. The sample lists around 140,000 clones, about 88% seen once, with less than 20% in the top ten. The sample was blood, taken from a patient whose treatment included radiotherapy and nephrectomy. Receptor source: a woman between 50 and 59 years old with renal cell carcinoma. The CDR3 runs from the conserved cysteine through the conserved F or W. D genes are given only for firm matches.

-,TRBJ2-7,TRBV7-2,TGTGCCAGCAGCTTAGTGTCGGGAGCTAGGTCCTACGAGCAGTACTTC,CASSLVSGARSYEQYF
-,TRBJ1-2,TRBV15,TGTGCCACCAGCAGAGATCGGGGCAATGGCTACACCTTC,CATSRDRGNGYTF
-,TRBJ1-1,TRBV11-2,TGTGCCAGCAGCTTAGAATGGCGATCTGAAGCTTTCTTT,CASSLEWRSEAFF
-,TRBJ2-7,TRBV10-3,TGTGCCATCAGTGAGACCGCCTACGAGCAGTACTTC,CAISETAYEQYF
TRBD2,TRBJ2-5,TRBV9,TGTGCCAGCAGCGTAGGCGTGGCTAGCGGGGGACAAGAGACCCAGTACTTC,CASSVGVASGGQETQYF
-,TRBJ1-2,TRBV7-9,TGTGCCAGCAGCTCGCGACCCTCCTATGGCTACACCTTC,CASSSRPSYGYTF
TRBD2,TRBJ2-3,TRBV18,TGTGCCAGCTCACCACTAGCGGGGGATACGCAGTATTTT,CASSPLAGDTQYF
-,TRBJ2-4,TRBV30,TGTGCCTGGAAACGGGCTAAGCTTGGACTAGCCAAAAACATTCAGTACTTC,CAWKRAKLGLAKNIQYF
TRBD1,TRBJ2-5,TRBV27,TGTGCCAGCAGTTCTCGGACAGGACAAGAGACCCAGTACTTC,CASSSRTGQETQYF
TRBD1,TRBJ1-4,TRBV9,TGTGCCAGCAGCGTAGCACAGGGGGCTGAAAAACTGTTTTTT,CASSVAQGAEKLFF
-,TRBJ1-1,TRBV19,TGTGCCAGTAGTATAGGAGAAGGGGCCCACGACACTGAAGCTTTCTTT,CASSIGEGAHDTEAFF
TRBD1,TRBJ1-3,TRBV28,TGTGCCAGCAGTGGGCCGGGACAGGGGACCACCATATATTTT,CASSGPGQGTTIYF
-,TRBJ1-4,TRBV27,TGTGCCAGCAGTTTATCAAGGGGCGCAACTAATGAAAAACTGTTTTTT,CASSLSRGATNEKLFF
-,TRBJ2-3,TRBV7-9,TGTGCCAGCAGCTCTAGACTAGTTAGCACAGATACGCAGTATTTT,CASSSRLVSTDTQYF
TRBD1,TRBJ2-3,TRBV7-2,TGTGCCAGCAGCCACTCCTGGACAGGGAAATCGAGAGATACGCAGTATTTT,CASSHSWTGKSRDTQYF
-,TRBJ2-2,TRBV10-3,TGTGCCATCAGCGGCGGGGTAAACACCGGGGAGCTGTTTTTT,CAISGGVNTGELFF
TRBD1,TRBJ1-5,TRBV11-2,TGTGCCAGCAGCTTAGGTTCAGGGGGGAATAGCAATCAGCCCCAGCATTTT,CASSLGSGGNSNQPQHF
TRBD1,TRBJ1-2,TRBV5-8,TGTGCCAGCAGCCCGGACAGGGGAAGGGATGGCTACACCTTC,CASSPDRGRDGYTF
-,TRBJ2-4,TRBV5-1,TGCGCCAGCAGCTTGCAATCGTTAGCCAAAAACATTCAGTACTTC,CASSLQSLAKNIQYF
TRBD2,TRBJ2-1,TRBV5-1,TGCGCCAGCAGCCCGGGACTACGCGGTGGGGATGAGCAGTTCTTC,CASSPGLRGGDEQFF